This T cell receptor beta chain was sequenced during a study of neurological immune-mediated disorders. MiXCR, run by TCRdb on the 5' RACE reads, gives a single entry per CDR3 protein. The table lists 55,000 to 75,000 distinct CDR3 sequences, roughly 5% of them singletons, with about 5.7% in the top ten. This clonotype was counted many times. V was cut by 4 bases and J by 4 bases, with 14 bases left in between. This CDR3 contains 14 residues. Germline CDR1 is SGHRS and CDR2 is YFSETQ. Specimen: PBMCs. The J gene is TRBJ1-1, the V gene TRBV5-1; D uncertain. This receptor was taken from a human donor with multiple sclerosis. The donor label of this sample is uncertain. The CDR3 region is CASSQTGAGTEAFF. CDR3 coding DNA: TGCGCCAGCAGCCAGACTGGCGCTGGCACTGAAGCTTTCTTT.